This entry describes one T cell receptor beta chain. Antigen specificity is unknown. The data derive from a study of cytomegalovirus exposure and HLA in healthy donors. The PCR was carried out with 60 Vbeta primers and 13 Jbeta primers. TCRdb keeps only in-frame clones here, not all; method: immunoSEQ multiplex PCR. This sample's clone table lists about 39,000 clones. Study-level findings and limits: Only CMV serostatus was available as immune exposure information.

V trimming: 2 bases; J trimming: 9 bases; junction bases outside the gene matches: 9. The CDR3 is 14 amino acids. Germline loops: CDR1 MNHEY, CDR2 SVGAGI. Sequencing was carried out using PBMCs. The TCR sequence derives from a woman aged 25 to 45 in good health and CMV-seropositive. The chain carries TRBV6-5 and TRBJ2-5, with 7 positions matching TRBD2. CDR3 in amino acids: CASSYGLGAGAQYF. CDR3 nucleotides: TGTGCCAGCAGTTACGGACTAGGGGCGGGGGCCCAGTACTTC.